This TCR beta chain was observed in a study of blood T cell repertoires in COVID-19. Across the whole study: Sources were T cells, B-cell-depleted T cells, or PBMCs; the material itself was cDNA or gDNA.

Original methodology: The assay estimated nucleated cells by amplifying reference gene primers. The table came from immunoSEQ multiplex PCR; TCRdb's copy has only in-frame clones and leaves some out. V, J and clone size reflect that table, while D and trimming were determined from the DNA. The repertoire holds tens of thousands of clones, with roughly four fifths as singletons. CDR1 is MNHEY and CDR2 is SVGEGT in the germline V gene. J was trimmed by 4 bases and V by 5 bases; bases with no gene match: 11. The CDR3 is 16 residues long. J is TRBJ2-5 and V is TRBV6-2 or TRBV6-3; 9 bases are shared with TRBD2. This sequence was found in a man at least 80 years old with acute or convalescent COVID-19. Sequenced sample: peripheral blood. For the CDR3, the DNA is TGTGCCAGCAGTCTCCTGGGCGGGGGGGTTTCAGAGACCCAGTACTTC. Residues: CASSLLGGGVSETQYF.